Listed here is a single T cell receptor beta chain. This entry comes from a study of control samples from healthy donors and cancer patients. The CDR3 has 14 residues. V lost 8 bases, J lost 0 bases, and 10 bases lay in between. Looked up from germline, CDR1 is MGHDK and CDR2 is SYGVNS. Measured with immunoSEQ multiplex PCR; TCRdb has only the in-frame clones, and not every one. The table shows 75,000 to 100,000 clones, with 86% occurring only once. V is TRBV25-1 and J is TRBJ1-4, with D possibly TRBD1 on 5 matching bases. What was sequenced was blood. The TCR comes from a woman between 50 and 59 years old in good health. Here the CDR3 reads CASQGPSTNEKLFF. The DNA of the CDR3 is TGTGCCAGCCAGGGACCGTCAACTAATGAAAAACTGTTTTTT.